These 21 T cell receptor beta chains share one sample of origin, sequenced in a study of shared clonotypes between healthy human individuals. Assay used: immunoSEQ multiplex PCR; TCRdb lists only in-frame clones, some missing. Among about 980,000 clones, approximately 80% were seen once, and the ten largest hold approximately 1.5%. The sample taken for sequencing was memory CD4+ T cells sorted from blood. The subset: CD45RA-negative fraction. The receptors stem from a man younger than 35 in good health.

The rearrangement joins TRBV9 to TRBJ2-3; weak D call: TRBD2 (7 bases). V shed 3 bases and J shed 4 bases, with 33 bases lying between them. The CDR3 has 21 residues. Germline V gives CDR1 SGDLS, CDR2 YYNGEE. The CDR3 region is CASSASMSAGAQNILADTQYF. The CDR3 DNA follows: TGTGCCAGCAGCGCCTCCATGTCGGCGGGGGCTCAGAATATCTTAGCAGATACGCAGTATTTT.

This chain joins TRBV18 and TRBJ1-1; 8 bases are a match to TRBD1. Looked up from germline, CDR1 is KGHSH and CDR2 is LQKENI. CDR3 size: 17 residues. Germline trimming cut 3 bases from V and 1 base from J; bases unmatched to any gene: 10. The chain's CDR3 is CASSPYRDRSSNTEAFF. The CDR3 coding sequence is TGTGCCAGCTCACCGTACCGGGACAGGAGTTCGAACACTGAAGCTTTCTTT. Together with reference TRBV18 and TRBJ1-1, the CDR3 gives the full variable domain: NAGVMQNPRHLVRRRGQEARLRCSPMKGHSHVYWYRQLPEEGLKFMVYLQKENIIDESGMPKERFSAEFPKEGPSILRIQQVVRGDSAAYFCASSPYRDRSSNTEAFFGQGTRLTVV.

The J gene is TRBJ1-2, the V gene TRBV29-1; tentative D call: TRBD1 (6 bases). The CDR3 sequence is 13 residues long. Germline CDR1 SQVTM, CDR2 ANQGSEA. Deletions cut 4 bases from V and 6 bases from J, with 15 bases between. The chain's CDR3 is CSVGRGGRDGYTF. The CDR3 nucleotides read TGCAGCGTTGGTCGCGGGGGGCGGGATGGCTACACCTTC.

The table lists this clone with a count of one. The CDR3 here is CASSFSASGNTIYF. Written as DNA, the CDR3 is TGTGCCAGCAGTTTTTCGGCCTCTGGAAACACCATATATTTT. The chain joins TRBV28 to TRBJ1-3; D call uncertain. Trimming pared 3 bases from V and 0 bases from J, leaving 6 bases between. The CDR3 totals 14 residues. The germline CDR1 and CDR2 sequences are MDHEN and SYDVKM.

The rearrangement links TRBV7-9 to TRBJ2-1; 13 nucleotides agree with TRBD2. This CDR3 is built from 15 residues. V dropped 3 bases and J dropped 9; count of bases not matched to a gene: 5. The germline CDR1 and CDR2 sequences are SEHNR and FQNEAQ (reference sequence). In DNA form, the CDR3 reads TGTGCCAGCAGCTTGGGACTAGCGGGATCGACTGAGCAGTTCTTC. It translates to CASSLGLAGSTEQFF.

This clone was seen a few times. J is TRBJ2-1 and V is TRBV18, with D maybe TRBD2 (6 bases). In germline, CDR1 is KGHSH, CDR2 LQKENI. The CDR3 runs to 12 residues. Deletions cut 6 bases from V and 6 bases from J, with 9 bases between. CDR3 sequence: CASSAGFNEQFF. CDR3 DNA sequence: TGTGCCAGCTCTGCGGGGTTCAATGAGCAGTTCTTC.

V usage is TRBV6-1 and J usage is TRBJ1-4; 7 bases agree with TRBD1. CDR1 MNHNS and CDR2 SASEGT come from the germline V gene. The CDR3 extends over 14 amino acids. V gave up 8 bases and J gave up 6 bases; unmatched junction bases: 9. The CDR3 sequence is CASQIQGKYEKLFF. CDR3 nucleotides: TGTGCCAGCCAAATACAGGGGAAATATGAAAAACTGTTTTTT.

The gene calls are TRBV6-1 and TRBJ2-5, with 8 bases fitting TRBD2. This CDR3 has 16 amino acids. After removal of 5 bases from V and 4 bases from J, the junction contained 12 bases not matched to a gene. Germline CDR1 reads MNHNS; CDR2 reads SASEGT. The CDR3 DNA follows: TGTGCCAGCAGTCAAGGACTAGCTCGATTTTCAGAGACCCAGTACTTC. Its translation: CASSQGLARFSETQYF.

The chain recombines TRBV18 with TRBJ2-5; TRBD2 might be the D (6 bases). CDR1 KGHSH and CDR2 LQKENI come from the germline V gene. The CDR3 is 16 residues long. The V and J ends lost 8 bases and 2 bases respectively, with 21 bases between them. In DNA, the CDR3 is TGTGCCAGCCACGGCCATGGAAGCGGGCAACAAGAGACCCAGTACTTC. Translating gives CASHGHGSGQQETQYF.

In the case of this clone: The same CDR3 is also encoded by other DNA sequences in this sample. The chain couples TRBV28 to TRBJ2-6, with TRBD1 matching over 7 bases. There are 15 residues in the CDR3. Trimming cost V 4 bases and J 4 bases; bases outside gene matches: 4. CDR1 MDHEN and CDR2 SYDVKM come from the germline V gene. The CDR3 spells CASSSTGAGANVLTF. DNA for the CDR3: TGTGCCAGCAGTTCCACAGGGGCCGGGGCCAACGTCCTGACTTTC.

This clone was counted once. The identical CDR3 is also encoded by other nucleotide sequences in the sample. The rearrangement uses TRBV5-1 and TRBJ2-5, with 9 nucleotides matching TRBD2. V lost 3 bases to trimming and J lost 4 bases; unmatched junction nucleotides: 4. In germline, CDR1 is SGHRS, CDR2 YFSETQ. CDR3 length: 14 amino acids. CDR3 in DNA: TGCGCCAGCAGCTCGGGGACTAGCCGAGAGACCCAGTACTTC. Protein sequence: CASSSGTSRETQYF.

The chain has TRBV5-4 and TRBJ1-1, with D tentatively TRBD1 (6 bases). The CDR3 spans 17 residues. CDR1 is SGHNT and CDR2 is YYREEE in the germline V gene (reference sequence). V gave up 0 bases and J gave up 0 bases, with 15 bases separating them. The chain's CDR3 is CASSLDRVGVMNTEAFF. CDR3 DNA: TGTGCCAGCAGCTTGGACAGGGTAGGGGTCATGAACACTGAAGCTTTCTTT. Looking up the rest from reference TRBV5-4 and TRBJ1-1 gives the full variable domain: ETGVTQSPTHLIKTRGQQVTLRCSSQSGHNTVSWYQQALGQGPQFIFQYYREEENGRGNFPPRFSGLQFPNYSSELNVNALELDDSALYLCASSLDRVGVMNTEAFFGQGTRLTVV.

The V gene is TRBV15, the J gene TRBJ2-5, with D hard to call. CDR1 is LNHNV, CDR2 YYDKDF, per germline (reference sequence). CDR3 size: 15 residues. The V and J ends lost 1 base and 1 base respectively, with 10 bases between them. The CDR3 protein is CATSRGQIGQETQYF. CDR3 nucleotides: TGTGCCACCAGCAGAGGGCAGATTGGCCAAGAGACCCAGTACTTC.

Comments on this clone: It is unclear where the CDR3 begins or ends on the DNA, so no DNA is shown, and the CDR3 is as TCRdb lists it. The chain carries TRBV30 and TRBJ1-5. The CDR3 region is 15 residues in length, termini included. Germline-derived CDR1 and CDR2 are GTSNPN and SVGIG (reference sequence). The CDR3 spells CAWSFGAGGNQPQHF.

This sequence joins TRBV27 and TRBJ1-6; maybe TRBD1 (5 bases). Trimming shortened V by 6 bases and J by 7 bases, and 13 bases separated the two germline ends. The germline V gene has CDR1 MNHEY and CDR2 SMNVEV (reference sequence). The CDR3 length is 14 residues. In DNA, the CDR3 is TGTGCCAGCAGCCCCTCGGGGGGGAATTCACCCCTCCACTTT. Protein sequence: CASSPSGGNSPLHF.

On this clone: Within the sample, other DNA sequences also encode this same CDR3. The CDR3 nucleotides are TGCGCCAGCAGCCCAGGGACGGCTGGAAACACCATATATTTT. It codes for CASSPGTAGNTIYF. The rearrangement links TRBV5-1 to TRBJ1-3; tentatively, D is TRBD1 (5 bases). The CDR3 sequence is 14 residues long. From germline, CDR1 is SGHRS and CDR2 YFSETQ. The V and J ends lost 4 bases and 2 bases respectively, with 10 bases between them.

The CDR3 DNA sequence: TGTGCCAGCAGCTTCGCCCTAGGTCGGGGGAATGAAGCTTTCTTT. It specifies CASSFALGRGNEAFF. The chain uses TRBV7-8 and TRBJ1-1, with D perhaps TRBD1 (5 bases). Germline loops: CDR1 SGHVS, CDR2 FQNEAQ. The CDR3 sequence is 15 residues long. Trimming took off 3 bases at V and 7 bases at J, with 18 bases between the two ends.

The chain combines TRBV5-4 with TRBJ2-5, with D perhaps TRBD2 (6 bases). V lost 5 bases and J lost 4, with 21 bases in between. Germline V gene lookup returns CDR1 SGHNT and CDR2 YYREEE (reference sequence). The CDR3 runs 16 residues. CDR3 amino acids: CASSLDMGPGGETQYF. DNA of the CDR3: TGTGCCAGCAGTTTAGACATGGGCCCCGGGGGAGAGACCCAGTACTTC.

The J gene is TRBJ2-5, the V gene TRBV11-2; TRBD1 matches 10 bases. The ends lost 5 bases at V and 3 bases at J; junction bases unmatched: 9. Germline CDR1 is SGHAT and CDR2 is FQNNGV. The CDR3 consists of 16 residues. The CDR3 region is CASSPRQGAQEETQYF. CDR3 DNA: TGTGCCAGCAGCCCCCGACAGGGGGCGCAGGAAGAGACCCAGTACTTC.

The CDR3 is CAWSDKGRVFSRTEAFF. Here the CDR3 DNA reads TGTGCCTGGAGTGACAAGGGTAGGGTTTTCTCTCGGACTGAAGCTTTCTTT. The V and J genes are TRBV30 and TRBJ1-1; no firm D call. The CDR3 is made up of 17 amino acids. Germline-derived CDR1 and CDR2 are GTSNPN and SVGIG (reference sequence). V lost 1 base, J lost 5 bases, and 23 bases lay in between.

This clone is a singleton in its sample. The rearrangement joins TRBV6-6 to TRBJ1-1; possible D gene TRBD1, 5 bases. V lost 5 bases to trimming and J lost 1 base, with 11 bases between them. The CDR3 runs to 14 residues. Germline V gene lookup returns CDR1 MNHNY and CDR2 SVGAGI (reference sequence). CDR3 region: CASSILDKNTEAFF. CDR3 coding DNA: TGTGCCAGCAGTATACTGGACAAGAACACTGAAGCTTTCTTT.